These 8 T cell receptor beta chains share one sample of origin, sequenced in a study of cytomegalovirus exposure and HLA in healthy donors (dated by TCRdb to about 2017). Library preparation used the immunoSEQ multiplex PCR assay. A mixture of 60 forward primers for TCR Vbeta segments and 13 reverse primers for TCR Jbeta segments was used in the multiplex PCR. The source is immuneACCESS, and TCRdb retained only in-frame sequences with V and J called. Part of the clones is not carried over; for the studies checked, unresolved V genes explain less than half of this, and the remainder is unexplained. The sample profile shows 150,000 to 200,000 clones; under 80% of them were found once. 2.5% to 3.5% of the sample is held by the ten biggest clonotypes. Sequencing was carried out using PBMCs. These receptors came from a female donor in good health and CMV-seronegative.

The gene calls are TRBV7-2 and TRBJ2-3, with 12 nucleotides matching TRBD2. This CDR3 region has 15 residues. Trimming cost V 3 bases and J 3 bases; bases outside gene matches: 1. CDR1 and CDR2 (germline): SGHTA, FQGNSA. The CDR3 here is CASSLTSGGTDTQYF. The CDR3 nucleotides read TGTGCCAGCAGCTTGACTAGCGGGGGTACAGATACGCAGTATTTT.

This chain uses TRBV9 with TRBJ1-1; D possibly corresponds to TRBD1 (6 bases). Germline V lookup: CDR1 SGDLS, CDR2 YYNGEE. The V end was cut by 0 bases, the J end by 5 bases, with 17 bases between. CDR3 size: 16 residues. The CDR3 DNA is TGTGCCAGCAGCGTAGAGGGGGGGGCAGGGGATACTGAAGCTTTCTTT. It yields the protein CASSVEGGAGDTEAFF.

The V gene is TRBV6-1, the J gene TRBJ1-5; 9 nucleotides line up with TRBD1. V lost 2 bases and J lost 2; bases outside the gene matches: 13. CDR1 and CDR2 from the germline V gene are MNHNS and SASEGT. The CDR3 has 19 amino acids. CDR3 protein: CASSEMHNLWTGGNQPQHF. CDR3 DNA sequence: TGTGCCAGCAGTGAAATGCATAACCTTTGGACAGGGGGCAATCAGCCCCAGCATTTT.

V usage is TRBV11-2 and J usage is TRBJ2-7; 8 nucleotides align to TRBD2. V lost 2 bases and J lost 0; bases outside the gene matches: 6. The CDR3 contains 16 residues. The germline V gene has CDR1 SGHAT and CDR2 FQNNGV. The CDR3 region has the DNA TGTGCCAGCAGCTTATTCGGGAGGGGGAACTCCTACGAGCAGTACTTC. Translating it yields CASSLFGRGNSYEQYF.

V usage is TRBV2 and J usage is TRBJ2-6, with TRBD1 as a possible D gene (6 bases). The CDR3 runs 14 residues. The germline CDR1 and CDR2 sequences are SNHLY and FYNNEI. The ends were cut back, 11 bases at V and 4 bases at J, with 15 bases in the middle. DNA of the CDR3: TGTGCCTGGGAACAGGGAACCGGGGCCAACGTCCTGACTTTC. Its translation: CAWEQGTGANVLTF.

The CDR3 here is CASSLRAGATGELFF. The CDR3 nucleotides are TGTGCCAGCAGTTTACGGGCGGGAGCCACCGGGGAGCTGTTTTTT. The chain employs TRBV27 and TRBJ2-2, with 7 bases that match TRBD2. The CDR3 has 15 amino acids. CDR1 is MNHEY, CDR2 SMNVEV, per germline (reference sequence). The trim removed 2 bases at V and 4 bases at J, leaving 4 bases unmatched.

The CDR3 coding sequence is TGTGCCACCAGCAGAGGCCGGGACTTCGCCTACGAGCAGTACTTC. Its translation is CATSRGRDFAYEQYF. The chain uses TRBV15 and TRBJ2-7; tentative D call: TRBD2 (6 bases). V shed 1 base and J shed 2 bases, with 12 bases lying between them. Looked up from germline, CDR1 is LNHNV and CDR2 is YYDKDF (reference sequence). CDR3 length: 15 amino acids. The variable domain in full, completed from reference TRBV15 and TRBJ2-7, reads DAMVIQNPRYQVTQFGKPVTLSCSQTLNHNVMYWYQQKSSQAPKLLFHYYDKDFNNEADTPDNFQSRRPNTSFCFLDIRSPGLGDTAMYLCATSRGRDFAYEQYFGPGTRLTVT.

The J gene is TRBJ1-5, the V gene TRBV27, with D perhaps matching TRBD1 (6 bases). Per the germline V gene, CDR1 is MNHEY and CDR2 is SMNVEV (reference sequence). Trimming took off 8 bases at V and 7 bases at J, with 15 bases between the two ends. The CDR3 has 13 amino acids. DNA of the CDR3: TGTGCCAGCGCGGTGGCGGGGGGCCAGCCCCAGCATTTT. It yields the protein CASAVAGGQPQHF.